This T cell receptor beta chain was recorded in a study of T cells in Graves' hyperthyroidism and ophthalmopathy. This clonotype occurred many times. Germline CDR1 SGHRS, CDR2 YFSETQ. The CDR3 has 14 residues. The ends were cut back, 5 bases at V and 2 bases at J, with 12 bases in the middle. The investigators amplified TCR beta CDR3 regions from RNA transcripts. The HTBI primer set drove a first-round RT-PCR of the TCR CDR3. TCRdb re-called the multiplex PCR reads through MiXCR, storing one row per CDR3 protein. Of 300,000 to 450,000 distinct CDR3 sequences listed, 15% are singletons. The sequenced sample consisted of blood. The receptor was derived from a woman younger than 45 with Graves' hyperthyroidism. The chain uses TRBV5-1 and TRBJ2-3; D is perhaps TRBD1 or TRBD2 (5 bases each). The CDR3 spells CASRTAEYTDTQYF. The DNA of the CDR3 is TGCGCCAGCAGGACAGCGGAATACACAGATACGCAGTATTTT.